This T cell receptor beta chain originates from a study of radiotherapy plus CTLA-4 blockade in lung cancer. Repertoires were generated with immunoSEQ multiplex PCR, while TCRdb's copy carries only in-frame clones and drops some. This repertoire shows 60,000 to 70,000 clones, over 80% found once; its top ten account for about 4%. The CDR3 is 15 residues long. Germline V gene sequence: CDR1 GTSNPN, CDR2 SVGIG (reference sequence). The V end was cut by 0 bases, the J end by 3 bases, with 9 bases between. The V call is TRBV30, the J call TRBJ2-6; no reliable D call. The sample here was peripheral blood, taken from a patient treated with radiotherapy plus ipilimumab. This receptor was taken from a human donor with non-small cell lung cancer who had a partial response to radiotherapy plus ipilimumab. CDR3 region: CAWSVRQYGANVLTF. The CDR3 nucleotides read TGTGCCTGGAGTGTACGTCAGTATGGGGCCAACGTCCTGACTTTC.